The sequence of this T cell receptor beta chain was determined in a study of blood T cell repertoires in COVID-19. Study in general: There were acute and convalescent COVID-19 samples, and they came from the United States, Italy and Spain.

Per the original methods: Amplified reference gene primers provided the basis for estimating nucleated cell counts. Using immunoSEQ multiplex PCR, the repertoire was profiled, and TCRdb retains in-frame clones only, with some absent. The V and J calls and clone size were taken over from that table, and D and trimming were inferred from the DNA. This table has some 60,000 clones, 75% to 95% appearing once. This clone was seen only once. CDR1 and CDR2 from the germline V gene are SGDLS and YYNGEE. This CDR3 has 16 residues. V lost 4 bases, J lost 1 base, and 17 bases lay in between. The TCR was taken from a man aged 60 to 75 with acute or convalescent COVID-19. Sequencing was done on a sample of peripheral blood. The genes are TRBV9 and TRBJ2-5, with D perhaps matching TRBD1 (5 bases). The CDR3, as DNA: TGTGCCAGCAGCAGTAAGTATGGTGACAGCCAAGAGACCCAGTACTTC. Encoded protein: CASSSKYGDSQETQYF.